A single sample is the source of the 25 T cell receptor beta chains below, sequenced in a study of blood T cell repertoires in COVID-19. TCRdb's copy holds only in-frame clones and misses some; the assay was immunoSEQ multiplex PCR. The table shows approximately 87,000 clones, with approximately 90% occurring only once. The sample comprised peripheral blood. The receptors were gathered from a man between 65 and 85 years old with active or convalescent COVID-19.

The CDR3 here is CASSRGGTIAYEQYF. The CDR3 DNA reads TGTGCCAGCAGCCGGGGGGGGACTATCGCCTACGAGCAGTACTTC. The V gene is TRBV7-2, the J gene TRBJ2-7, with 8 positions matching TRBD2. CDR1 is SGHTA, CDR2 FQGNSA, per germline. The CDR3 totals 15 residues. J gave up 2 bases and V 5 bases, and 8 bases lay outside the gene matches.

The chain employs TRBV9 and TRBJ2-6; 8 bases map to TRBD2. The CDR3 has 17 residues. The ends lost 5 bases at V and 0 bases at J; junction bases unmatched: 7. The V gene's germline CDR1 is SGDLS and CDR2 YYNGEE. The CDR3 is CASRTGRGSSGANVLTF. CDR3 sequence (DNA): TGTGCCAGCAGGACCGGGAGGGGCTCCTCTGGGGCCAACGTCCTGACTTTC.

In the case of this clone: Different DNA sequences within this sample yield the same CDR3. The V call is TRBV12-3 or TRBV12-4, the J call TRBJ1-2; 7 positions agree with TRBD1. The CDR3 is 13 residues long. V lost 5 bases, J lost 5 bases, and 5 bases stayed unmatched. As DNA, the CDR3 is TGTGCCAGCAGTCCAGACAGGGTTTATGGCTACACCTTC. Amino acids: CASSPDRVYGYTF.

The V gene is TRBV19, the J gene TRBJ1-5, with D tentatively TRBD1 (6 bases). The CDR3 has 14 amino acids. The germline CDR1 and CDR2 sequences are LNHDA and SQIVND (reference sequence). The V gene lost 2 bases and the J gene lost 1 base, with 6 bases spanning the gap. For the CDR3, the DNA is TGTGCCAGTAGTATAACAGGGAGCAATCAGCCCCAGCATTTT. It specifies CASSITGSNQPQHF.

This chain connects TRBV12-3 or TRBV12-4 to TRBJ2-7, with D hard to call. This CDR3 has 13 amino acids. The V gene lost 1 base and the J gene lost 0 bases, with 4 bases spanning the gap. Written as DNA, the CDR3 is TGTGCCAGCAGTTTAGGCAGCTCCTACGAGCAGTACTTC. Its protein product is CASSLGSSYEQYF.

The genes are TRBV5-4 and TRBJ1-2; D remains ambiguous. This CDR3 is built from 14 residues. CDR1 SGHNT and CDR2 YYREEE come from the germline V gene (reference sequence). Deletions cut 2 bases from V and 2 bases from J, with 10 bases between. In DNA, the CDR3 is TGTGCCAGCAGCTTAACGCAGGCAAACTATGGCTACACCTTC. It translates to CASSLTQANYGYTF.

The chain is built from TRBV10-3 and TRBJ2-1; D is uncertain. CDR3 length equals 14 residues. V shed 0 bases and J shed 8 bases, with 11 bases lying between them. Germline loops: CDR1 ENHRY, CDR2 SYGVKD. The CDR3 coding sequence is TGTGCCATCAGTGAGTCGAACAGTCTCCATGAGCAGTTCTTC. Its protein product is CAISESNSLHEQFF.

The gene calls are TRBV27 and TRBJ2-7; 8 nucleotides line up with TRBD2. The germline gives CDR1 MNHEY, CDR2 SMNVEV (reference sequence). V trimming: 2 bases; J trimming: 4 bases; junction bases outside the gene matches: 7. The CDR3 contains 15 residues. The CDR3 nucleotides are TGTGCCAGCAGTTTAACTACGAGCGGGAGTTACGAGCAGTACTTC. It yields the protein CASSLTTSGSYEQYF.

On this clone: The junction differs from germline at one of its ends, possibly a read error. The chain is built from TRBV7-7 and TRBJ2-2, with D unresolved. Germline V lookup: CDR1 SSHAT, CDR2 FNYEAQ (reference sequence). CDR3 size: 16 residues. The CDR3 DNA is TGTGCTAGCAGCTTATATCTCGGTCGTTCTTCCGGGGAGCTGTTTTTT. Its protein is CASSLYLGRSSGELFF.

The CDR3 spells CASSSGQNKGPQHF. Here the CDR3 DNA reads TGTGCCAGCAGTTCGGGACAGAACAAGGGGCCCCAGCATTTT. The chain uses TRBV28 and TRBJ1-5; TRBD1 aligns across 7 bases. The germline CDR1 and CDR2 sequences are MDHEN and SYDVKM. V lost 4 bases, J lost 9 bases, and 9 bases stayed unmatched. This CDR3 has 14 residues.

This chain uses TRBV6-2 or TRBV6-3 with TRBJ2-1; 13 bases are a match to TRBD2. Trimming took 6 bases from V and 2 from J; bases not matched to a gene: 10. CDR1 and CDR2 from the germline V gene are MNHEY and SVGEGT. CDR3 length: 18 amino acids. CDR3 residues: CASSAGTSGASPYNEQFF. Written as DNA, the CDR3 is TGTGCCAGCAGCGCCGGGACTAGCGGGGCCAGCCCCTACAATGAGCAGTTCTTC.

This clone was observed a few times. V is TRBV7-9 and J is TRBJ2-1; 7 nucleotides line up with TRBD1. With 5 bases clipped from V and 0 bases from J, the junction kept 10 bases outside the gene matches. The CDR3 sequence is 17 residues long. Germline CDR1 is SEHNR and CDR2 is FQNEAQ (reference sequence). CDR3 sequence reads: CASSTRDRESSYNEQFF. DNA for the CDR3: TGTGCCAGCAGCACCCGGGACAGAGAGAGCTCCTACAATGAGCAGTTCTTC.

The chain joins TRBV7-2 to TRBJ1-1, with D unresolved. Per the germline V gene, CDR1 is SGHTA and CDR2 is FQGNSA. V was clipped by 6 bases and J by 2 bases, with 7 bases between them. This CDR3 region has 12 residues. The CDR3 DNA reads TGTGCCAGCAGATCTTTAAACACTGAAGCTTTCTTT. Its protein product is CASRSLNTEAFF.

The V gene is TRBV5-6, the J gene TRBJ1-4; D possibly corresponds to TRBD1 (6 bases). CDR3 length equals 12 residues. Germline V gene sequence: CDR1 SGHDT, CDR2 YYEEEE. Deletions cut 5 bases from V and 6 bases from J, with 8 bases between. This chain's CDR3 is CASSGQYEKLFF. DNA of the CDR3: TGTGCCAGCAGTGGACAGTATGAAAAACTGTTTTTT.

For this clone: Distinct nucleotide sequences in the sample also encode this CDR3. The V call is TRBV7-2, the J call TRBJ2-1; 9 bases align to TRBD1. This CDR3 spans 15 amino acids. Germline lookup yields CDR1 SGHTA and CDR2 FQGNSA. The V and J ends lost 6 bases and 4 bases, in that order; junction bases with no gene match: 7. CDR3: CASSSTGGLYNEQFF. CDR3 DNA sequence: TGTGCCAGCAGTTCGACAGGGGGACTGTACAATGAGCAGTTCTTC.

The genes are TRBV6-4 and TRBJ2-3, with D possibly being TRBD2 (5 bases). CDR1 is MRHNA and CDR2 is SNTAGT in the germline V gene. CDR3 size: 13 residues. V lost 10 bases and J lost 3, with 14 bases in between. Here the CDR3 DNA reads TGTGCCACCCGGGGAGTTAGTACAGATACGCAGTATTTT. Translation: CATRGVSTDTQYF.

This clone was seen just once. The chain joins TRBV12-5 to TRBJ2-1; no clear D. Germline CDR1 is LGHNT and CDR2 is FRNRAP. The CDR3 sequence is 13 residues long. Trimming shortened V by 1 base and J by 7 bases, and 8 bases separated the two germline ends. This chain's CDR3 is CASGLGPGNEQFF. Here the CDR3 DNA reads TGTGCTAGTGGTTTGGGCCCGGGTAATGAGCAGTTCTTC.

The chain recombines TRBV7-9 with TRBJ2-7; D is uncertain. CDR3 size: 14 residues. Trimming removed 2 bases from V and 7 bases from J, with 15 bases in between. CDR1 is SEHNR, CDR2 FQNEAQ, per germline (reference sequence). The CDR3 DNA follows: TGTGCCAGCAGCTTAAACTATCCCGGAGAAGAGCAGTACTTC. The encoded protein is CASSLNYPGEEQYF.

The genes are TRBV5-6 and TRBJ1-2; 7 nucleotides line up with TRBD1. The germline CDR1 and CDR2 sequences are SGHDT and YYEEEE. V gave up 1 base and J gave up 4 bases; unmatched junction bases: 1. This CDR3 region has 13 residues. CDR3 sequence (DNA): TGTGCCAGCAGCTTGCCAGGGGGCTATGGCTACACCTTC. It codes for CASSLPGGYGYTF.

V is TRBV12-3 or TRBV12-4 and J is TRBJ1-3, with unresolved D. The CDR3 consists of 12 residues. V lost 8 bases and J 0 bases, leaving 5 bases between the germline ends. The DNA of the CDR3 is TGTGCCAGCGACTCCTCTGGAAACACCATATATTTT. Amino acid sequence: CASDSSGNTIYF.

This chain's CDR3 is CASKTGGSYNEQFF. The CDR3, as DNA: TGTGCCAGCAAGACAGGGGGCTCCTACAATGAGCAGTTCTTC. This rearrangement joins TRBV28 to TRBJ2-1, with 9 bases lining up with TRBD1. V lost 7 bases to trimming and J lost 0 bases; unmatched junction nucleotides: 1. The CDR3 sequence is 14 residues long. CDR1 is MDHEN, CDR2 SYDVKM, per germline.

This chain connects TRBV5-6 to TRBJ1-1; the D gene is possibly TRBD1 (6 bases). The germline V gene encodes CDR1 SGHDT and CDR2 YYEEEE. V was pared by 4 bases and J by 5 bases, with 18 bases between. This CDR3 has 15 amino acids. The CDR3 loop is CASSLPTGMGTEAFF. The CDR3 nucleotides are TGTGCCAGCAGCCTTCCTACAGGGATGGGGACTGAAGCTTTCTTT.

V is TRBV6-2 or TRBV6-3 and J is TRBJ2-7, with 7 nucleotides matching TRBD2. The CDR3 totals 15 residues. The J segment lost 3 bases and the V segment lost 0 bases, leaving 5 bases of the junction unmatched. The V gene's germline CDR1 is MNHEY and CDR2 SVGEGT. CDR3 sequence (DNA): TGTGCCAGCAGTTACTCTACTAGCGACCACTACGAGCAGTACTTC. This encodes CASSYSTSDHYEQYF.

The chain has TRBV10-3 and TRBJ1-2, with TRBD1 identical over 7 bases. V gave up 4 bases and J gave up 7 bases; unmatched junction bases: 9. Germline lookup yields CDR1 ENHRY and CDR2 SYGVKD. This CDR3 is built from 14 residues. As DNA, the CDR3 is TGTGCCATCAGTGCCCCGACAGGGCTCAGTGGCTACACCTTC. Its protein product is CAISAPTGLSGYTF.

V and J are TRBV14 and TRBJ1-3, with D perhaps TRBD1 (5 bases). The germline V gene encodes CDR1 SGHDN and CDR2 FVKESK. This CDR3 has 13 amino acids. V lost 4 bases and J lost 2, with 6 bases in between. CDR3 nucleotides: TGTGCCAGCAGCCGGGGCCCTGGAAACACCATATATTTT. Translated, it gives CASSRGPGNTIYF.